This T cell receptor (beta chain) was observed in a study of T cell clonotyping in hematopoietic cell transplantation. The overall study: Recipients' pretransplant samples followed cytoreduction.

Indicated time point: recipient sample about 28 days before transplant, after cytoreduction. CDR1 and CDR2 from the germline V gene are SEHNR and FQNEAQ (reference sequence). V dropped 7 bases and J dropped 7 bases, with 10 bases sitting between them. The CDR3 consists of 11 residues. This clone was recorded only once. As yet, its antigen is unknown. Study-wide results and caveats: Few recipient clonotypes overlapped donors; over 95% were de novo at given depth.

The protocol was immunoSEQ multiplex PCR, while the TCRdb copy is restricted to in-frame clones and leaves out a portion. The table lists 5,500 to 6,000 clones, about 84% of them singletons. V is TRBV7-9 and J is TRBJ2-5; D gene unclear. The sample consisted of peripheral blood mononuclear cells, taken before stem cell transplant. The clonotype was recovered from a woman between 45 and 60 years old with acute myeloid leukemia. Some clones in this sample may be carry-over from other donors' samples. The CDR3 is CASNNFATQYF. CDR3 bases: TGTGCCAGCAACAACTTCGCGACCCAGTACTTC.